This T cell receptor (beta chain) was retrieved from a study of shared clonotypes between healthy human individuals. Overall study results and limits: Lower generation probabilities were found for non-shared clonotypes than for those shared by all four donors. Donor scarcity curtailed the genetic and exposure-history diversity represented herein.

Profiled with immunoSEQ multiplex PCR; TCRdb holds only in-frame clones, not every one. The data show nearly 2 million clones, approximately 94% seen once. Germline CDR1 SGHAT, CDR2 FQNNGV. With 5 bases clipped from V and 0 bases from J, the junction kept 4 bases outside the gene matches. The CDR3 has 15 amino acids. In the case of this clone: The antigen remains unidentified.

CD8 cells regarded as naive lacked CD45RO, were positively chosen for CCR7, and omitted terminally differentiated effector memory CD45RA+ cells. The specimen sequenced was naive CD8+ T cells sorted from blood. The sequence came from a man aged 18 to 29 in good health. The chain joins TRBV11-2 to TRBJ1-1; 9 nucleotides line up with TRBD1. The CDR3 DNA sequence: TGTGCCAGCAGCGGAGGACAGGGGTTGAACACTGAAGCTTTCTTT. Protein sequence: CASSGGQGLNTEAFF.